The clone carrying this T cell receptor (beta chain) came up a few times. Its antigen remains unidentified. This sample was taken from a study of beta chain features in type 1 diabetes. CDR1 and CDR2 (germline): LNHDA, SQIVND (reference sequence). This CDR3 is built from 13 residues. J was trimmed by 3 bases and V by 11 bases; bases with no gene match: 5. Study findings and constraints: TCRB CDR3s were moderately but significantly shorter in Type 1 diabetes patients in all four CD4+ subsets.

Every isolated RNA sample was fully reverse transcribed, so sequencing captured expressed TCRB transcripts. Clones were read by immunoSEQ multiplex PCR, and TCRdb kept only the in-frame ones, dropping some. Counted here are a few hundred thousand clones, 9.6% occurring once; the ten biggest clones make up just under 0.035%. The J gene is TRBJ1-4, the V gene TRBV19; the match to TRBD1 covers 8 bases. The source material was naive CD4+ T cells from blood. This clonotype was sampled from a woman aged 18-29 years in good health. The CDR3, as DNA: TGTGCCTTCCGGGACAGGCCTAATGAAAAACTGTTTTTT. Protein sequence: CAFRDRPNEKLFF. Supplemented by reference TRBV19 and TRBJ1-4, the full variable domain reads DGGITQSPKYLFRKEGQNVTLSCEQNLNHDAMYWYRQDPGQGLRLIYYSQIVNDFQKGDIAEGYSVSREKKESFPLTVTSAQKNPTAFYLCAFRDRPNEKLFFGSGTQLSVL.